A selection of T cell receptor beta chains follows, all from one sample in a study of early T cells in non-severe SARS-CoV-2 infection. TCRdb analysed the 5' RACE reads with MiXCR anew, one entry per CDR3 protein. The repertoire holds more than 55,000 distinct CDR3 sequences, with about 8.9% as singletons. The specimen was whole blood. These receptors were obtained from an adult who was a healthcare worker with PCR-confirmed SARS-CoV-2 infection or an uninfected control (not recorded which). Each CDR3 is given with its conserved first and last residue. The D gene is left open where the match is weak. Clone size is not always given. Where it is, it says once, few, many or a class for expanded clones.

>NA|NA|TRBV12-3/TRBV12-4|TRBJ1-1
CASSSSWGTEAFF
TGTGCCAGCAGTTCGTCATGGGGCACTGAAGCTTTCTTT
>NA|NA|TRBV29-1|TRBJ2-3
CSAGRSTDTQYF
TGCAGCGCGGGACGGAGCACAGATACGCAGTATTTT
>NA|NA|TRBV19|TRBJ2-6
CASSIGGLWHGISGANVLTF
TGTGCCAGTAGTATTGGAGGGTTGTGGCACGGGATCTCTGGGGCCAACGTCCTGACTTTC
>NA|TRBD1|TRBV7-3|TRBJ2-7
CASSPNDRGREQYF
TGTGCCAGCAGCCCCAATGACAGGGGTCGGGAGCAGTACTTC
>few|NA|TRBV27|TRBJ1-2
CASSPMGDYGYTF
TGTGCCAGCAGTCCCATGGGGGACTATGGCTACACCTTC
>many|NA|TRBV2|TRBJ2-3
CASRSLARVTSADTQYF
TGTGCCAGCAGGTCACTAGCAAGAGTCACCTCTGCGGATACGCAGTATTTT
>NA|NA|TRBV7-9|TRBJ1-2
CASSPRGSNYGYTF
TGTGCCAGCAGCCCCAGGGGCTCTAACTATGGCTACACCTTC
>many|TRBD1|TRBV6-1|TRBJ2-7
CASRENWQGAYEQYF
TGTGCCAGCAGGGAGAATTGGCAGGGGGCTTACGAGCAGTACTTC
>many|TRBD1|TRBV30|TRBJ1-2
CAREGGHYGYTF
TGTGCCCGTGAAGGGGGCCACTATGGCTACACCTTC
>few|NA|TRBV28|TRBJ1-5
CASTLGSQPQHF
TGTGCCAGCACCTTGGGGAGCCAGCCCCAGCATTTT
>NA|TRBD1|TRBV7-2|TRBJ2-7
CASSLSPPGQGSEQYF
TGTGCCAGCAGCTTAAGCCCTCCGGGACAGGGATCCGAGCAGTACTTC
>few|TRBD2|TRBV6-1|TRBJ2-2
CASSPTSLAGAPSGELFF
TGTGCCAGCAGTCCCACCTCTCTAGCGGGAGCCCCCTCCGGGGAGCTGTTTTTT
>many|NA|TRBV11-2|TRBJ2-7
CASSLVGQNEQYF
TGTGCCAGCAGCTTAGTGGGTCAGAACGAGCAGTACTTC
>NA|NA|TRBV7-3|TRBJ2-1
CASSLQDGEQFF
TGTGCCAGCAGCTTACAAGATGGTGAGCAGTTCTTC
>NA|TRBD2|TRBV30|TRBJ2-3
CAWKSNGRAGDTQYF
TGTGCCTGGAAGTCTAACGGGAGGGCCGGAGATACGCAGTATTTT
>many|NA|TRBV3-1|TRBJ2-1
CASSHNPVDRLAKQFF
TGTGCCAGCAGCCATAACCCCGTGGACAGATTGGCCAAGCAGTTCTTC
>few|TRBD1|TRBV27|TRBJ2-7
CASSPPHPTGGSYEQYF
TGTGCCAGCAGTCCCCCCCATCCCACAGGGGGCTCCTACGAGCAGTACTTC
>many|NA|TRBV4-1|TRBJ1-5
CASSPWGAGQPQHF
TGCGCCAGCAGCCCTTGGGGGGCTGGTCAGCCCCAGCATTTT
>many|NA|TRBV14|TRBJ1-5
CASSPQATGARSNQPQHF
TGTGCCAGCAGCCCCCAGGCTACGGGGGCGAGGAGCAATCAGCCCCAGCATTTT
>many|TRBD1|TRBV15|TRBJ1-5
CATSDRDWQPQHF
TGTGCCACCAGCGACAGGGACTGGCAGCCCCAGCATTTT
>few|NA|TRBV29-1|TRBJ2-7
CSVGPTSLEQYF
TGCAGCGTTGGTCCGACATCCCTCGAGCAGTACTTC
>many|TRBD2|TRBV20-1|TRBJ2-1
CSASGGRSYNEQFF
TGCAGTGCTAGTGGCGGGAGATCCTACAATGAGCAGTTCTTC
>many|NA|TRBV6-5|TRBJ1-1
CASSYVVSVMNTEAFF
TGTGCCAGCAGTTACGTCGTTTCGGTGATGAACACTGAAGCTTTCTTT
>few|NA|TRBV4-3|TRBJ2-7
CASSQDTGEQYF
TGCGCCAGCAGCCAAGATACAGGGGAGCAGTACTTC
>NA|NA|TRBV6-2/TRBV6-3|TRBJ2-1
CASSGGRAYNEQFF
TGTGCCAGCAGTGGTGGGAGAGCCTACAATGAGCAGTTCTTC
>NA|TRBD2|TRBV7-2|TRBJ2-7
CASSRSIAGGGFKYF
TGTGCCAGCAGCCGATCGATAGCGGGAGGGGGCTTTAAGTACTTC
>many|NA|TRBV20-1|TRBJ1-5
CSAREAYNQPQHF
TGCAGTGCTAGGGAGGCCTACAATCAGCCCCAGCATTTT
>many|NA|TRBV10-3|TRBJ2-1
CAISEDNREQFF
TGTGCCATCAGCGAGGACAATCGCGAGCAGTTCTTC
>NA|TRBD2|TRBV3-1|TRBJ2-1
CASSQDLGSGIEQFF
TGTGCCAGCAGCCAAGATTTGGGTAGCGGGATTGAGCAGTTCTTC
>NA|TRBD1|TRBV14|TRBJ2-2
CASSRQGRNTGELFF
TGTGCCAGCTCGAGACAGGGAAGGAACACCGGGGAGCTGTTTTTT
>few|TRBD2|TRBV4-2|TRBJ2-7
CASSPRLAGDGEQYF
TGTGCCAGCAGCCCTCGACTAGCGGGAGACGGTGAGCAGTACTTC
>NA|NA|TRBV15|TRBJ2-5
CATSRGSKETQYF
TGTGCCACCAGCAGGGGCTCCAAAGAGACCCAGTACTTC
>many|NA|TRBV5-1|TRBJ1-5
CASSLAGQANQPQHF
TGCGCCAGCAGCTTGGCCGGTCAGGCCAATCAGCCCCAGCATTTT
>NA|TRBD2|TRBV5-4|TRBJ2-4
CASSLLGGSENIQYF
TGTGCCAGCAGCTTGCTGGGCGGGAGCGAAAACATTCAGTACTTC
>many|NA|TRBV20-1|TRBJ2-1
CSARRVWRDNEQFF
TGCAGTGCTAGAAGGGTTTGGCGGGACAATGAGCAGTTCTTC
>many|NA|TRBV7-9|TRBJ2-1
CASSPTNTYNEQFF
TGTGCCAGCAGCCCGACAAACACCTACAATGAGCAGTTCTTC
>NA|NA|TRBV15|TRBJ1-3
CATSRTRTSSENTIYF
TGTGCCACCAGCAGAACCAGGACCTCCTCTGAAAACACCATATATTTT
>few|NA|TRBV7-9|TRBJ1-1
CALSRLGVFTEAFF
TGTGCCTTAAGTCGGTTGGGAGTTTTCACTGAAGCTTTCTTT
>few|TRBD2|TRBV28|TRBJ2-1
CASSSLPGLAGGVYNEQFF
TGTGCCAGCAGTTCGCTTCCGGGACTAGCGGGAGGTGTTTACAATGAGCAGTTCTTC
>many|NA|TRBV28|TRBJ1-1
CGSTGNTEAFF
TGTGGAAGCACAGGGAACACTGAAGCTTTCTTT
>NA|NA|TRBV20-1|TRBJ1-2
CSARTPRGGYGYTF
TGCAGTGCTAGAACCCCTCGAGGGGGCTATGGCTACACCTTC
>NA|TRBD2|TRBV4-3|TRBJ2-1
CASSLADTYNEQFF
TGCGCCAGCTCACTAGCGGACACCTACAATGAGCAGTTCTTC
>many|TRBD2|TRBV28|TRBJ2-7
CASSTSGTSSYEQYF
TGTGCCAGCAGTACATCCGGGACTAGCTCCTACGAGCAGTACTTC
>NA|TRBD2|TRBV6-5|TRBJ2-1
CASSYVAGDYNEQFF
TGTGCCAGCAGTTACGTTGCGGGGGATTACAATGAGCAGTTCTTC
>NA|NA|TRBV27|TRBJ2-7
CASGRWPGSYEQYF
TGTGCCAGCGGGCGGTGGCCCGGGTCCTACGAGCAGTACTTC
>NA|NA|TRBV29-1|TRBJ2-7
CSVGGAGTSYEQYF
TGCAGCGTTGGAGGGGCAGGGACCTCCTACGAGCAGTACTTC
>NA|NA|TRBV29-1|TRBJ2-1
CSVEGNYNEQFF
TGCAGCGTTGAGGGAAATTACAATGAGCAGTTCTTC
>few|TRBD1|TRBV2|TRBJ2-2
CASSENRDRPFANTGELFF
TGTGCCAGCAGTGAAAATAGGGACAGGCCGTTCGCGAACACCGGGGAGCTGTTTTTT
>many|TRBD2|TRBV7-2|TRBJ2-7
CASSLAASSGTGQYF
TGTGCCAGCAGCTTAGCGGCCTCTAGCGGGACGGGGCAGTACTTC
>NA|TRBD1|TRBV7-9|TRBJ1-2
CASSSIGGFGYTF
TGTGCCAGCAGCTCAATAGGGGGCTTTGGCTACACCTTC
>few|TRBD1|TRBV7-9|TRBJ1-5
CASSLGDRVLNQPQHF
TGTGCCAGCAGCTTAGGGGACAGGGTTCTCAATCAGCCCCAGCATTTT
>many|TRBD2|TRBV5-5|TRBJ2-3
CASSQGTSGGLASDTQYF
TGTGCCAGCAGCCAAGGGACTAGCGGGGGCCTAGCATCAGATACGCAGTATTTT
>many|NA|TRBV29-1|TRBJ1-1
CSVERVGRVTEAFF
TGCAGCGTTGAACGTGTAGGGAGGGTCACTGAAGCTTTCTTT
>many|TRBD1|TRBV28|TRBJ1-6
CASRTGKGSPLHF
TGTGCCAGCAGGACAGGGAAAGGTTCACCCCTCCACTTT
>many|TRBD2|TRBV28|TRBJ2-1
CASSFFSGEGYNEQFF
TGTGCCAGCAGTTTTTTTAGCGGGGAGGGCTACAATGAGCAGTTCTTC
>many|TRBD1|TRBV28|TRBJ2-3
CASRQGTGGRDTQYF
TGTGCCAGCAGACAAGGGACAGGGGGAAGAGATACGCAGTATTTT
>many|NA|TRBV7-9|TRBJ2-7
CASSFSSYEQYF
TGTGCCAGCAGCTTCAGCTCCTACGAGCAGTACTTC
>many|NA|TRBV7-2|TRBJ2-1
CASSTRYNEQFF
TGTGCCAGCAGCACCAGGTACAATGAGCAGTTCTTC